This TCR beta chain was recorded in a study of cytomegalovirus exposure and HLA in healthy donors (dated by TCRdb to about 2017). Regarding the research as a whole: An earlier analysis of more than 550 of the donors reported under 300 Gb of sequence data and 95 million to 130 million unique TCR beta sequences obtained from about 179 million T cells. All discovery cohort repertoires had been generated using a single sequencing platform. A later genetic analysis took genome-wide SNP genotypes for about 65% of the 666 donors and used that subset as a discovery cohort. In addition to the first cohort of several hundred subjects, a separate validation cohort of around 110 different subjects was used. The T cell repertoires of 550 to 850 subjects were profiled by immunosequencing and related to cytomegalovirus serostatus. High-throughput TCR immunosequencing, statistical association of individual TCRs with disease status, and machine learning were combined to predict cytomegalovirus infection status. Among the roughly 400 genotyped donors, under 90% belonged to the genetic ancestry cluster associated with self-reported Caucasian donors. HLA typing covered class I and class II loci at four-digit resolution. To decide whether each TCR beta V gene segment behaved as functional or pseudogenic, an earlier analysis of nearly 600 of the donors relied on high-throughput TCR beta sequencing. The study was designed to test whether signatures of past pathogen exposure could be identified by cataloging public T cell receptors. Rather than using new phenotypic data, the later analysis identified candidate immune exposures from TCR beta sequences and from how often those sequences occurred across donors. Typing coverage differed by locus: A, B, C, DRB1 and DQB1 were typed in about 620-630 donors, DQA1 in about 550, DPA1 in around 580, and DPB1 in 450 to 490. An early release that covered some 640 HLA-typed donors contained approximately 300 gigabases of sequencing data and roughly 84 million unique TCR sequences. A later analysis re-analyzed previously published TCR beta repertoires from approximately 670 donors and added high-resolution HLA genotyping to study TCR occurrence patterns. Because of strong linkage in the cohort, four or five DR-DQ haplotypes were treated as single units for association and clustering. Donor age, sex, ethnicity and CMV serostatus were compiled together with the repertoire data. Across under 500 genotyped donors of the cohort, an average of approximately 240,000 unique TCR beta nucleotide sequences per donor were sequenced, and 15% to 20% of those sequences were non-productive. Broader findings and caveats from the paper: A later analysis found that most CMV-associated TCR beta chains appeared HLA-restricted, with HLA associations seemingly driven largely by CMV exposure. A total of 164 TCR beta chains were listed by the study as associated with cytomegalovirus. Because the 87-base-pair reads could not distinguish some IMGT-functional V segments, including TRBV6-2 and TRBV6-3, those segments were excluded. This cohort had only TCR beta chains sequenced, and the lack of alpha or paired-chain data limited which features could be detected. An association between a missense DCLRE1C variant and V-gene and J-gene trimming of TCR beta chains was found in a later genetic analysis and replicated in an independent cohort. The presence/absence analyses assumed that sequencing depth was roughly uniform across donors, and that assumption may not be true. Most TCR sequences were seen in very few donors, while some public TCRs were found in many individuals. Linkage disequilibrium might explain the correlated functional status among segregating V segments, but an unknown experimental factor could not be excluded. Over 15 rarely observed V segments, including chromosome 9 orphons, were excluded from the earlier analysis of approximately 600 of the donors because counts were too low. A later analysis found that TCR association rates varied across HLA loci, with DRB1 alleles showing the most associated TCRs and HLA-C alleles the fewest. A cluster of highly shared sequence variants was judged likely to be a technical artifact of the sequencing pipeline. A later analysis associated 16,951 TCR beta sequences with specific HLA alleles at a false discovery rate of 0.05. In an earlier analysis of under 600 of the donors, most TCR beta V segments were observed in productive rearrangements about 87% or about 30% of the time, broadly matching IMGT annotations. Cytomegalovirus status was reported to be diagnosed by the classifier with high specificity and sensitivity in both the original and validation cohorts. In a later genetic analysis, fewer N-insertions in productive TCRs were reported among donors in an Asian-associated ancestry cluster than the roughly 700-donor mean. Three of the identified cytomegalovirus-associated TCR beta chains were confirmed in vitro to be specific for cytomegalovirus antigens. HLA typing was unavailable for some donors at each locus, so association tests used only the typed subset. When HLA alleles, especially DR and DQ, strongly co-occurred, TCR associations were difficult to assign to individual alleles. Several of the top co-occurrence clusters appeared to be linked to parvovirus B19, influenza, CMV and Epstein-Barr virus, according to a later analysis. A further reported finding was that TCR beta sequences accurately predicted the HLA-A and HLA-B alleles for most subjects in the first cohort. The authors suggested that the approach could potentially be generalized to other disease states and immunological phenotypes. In a later analysis, HLA-associated TCR beta chains were found to be more clonally expanded and to have lower generation probabilities than equally common non-associated chains. For the cohort, immune exposure information was limited to CMV serostatus.

The method was the immunoSEQ multiplex PCR assay. The multiplex PCR relied on a mix of 60 forward primers for TCR Vbeta segments and 13 reverse primers for TCR Jbeta segments. The CDR3 region of rearranged TCR beta genes was amplified from genomic DNA by a multiplex PCR assay. The amplified TCR beta libraries were sequenced on the Illumina HiSeq System as 87-base-pair reads. The original pipeline was this. In a later analysis, tens of millions of unique TCR beta chains were counted across the 690 or so repertoires, and around 10 million of these chains were shared by at least two donors. Raw reads were error-corrected and collapsed into unique sequences with a nearest-neighbor algorithm that merged closely related sequences to remove PCR and sequencing errors. V, D and J gene segments were assigned by aligning CDR3 sequences to IMGT reference sequences. For a sequence to be retained, a match of at least six nucleotides to both a V gene segment and a J gene segment was required. Rearrangements were called productive when the CDR3 lacked stop codons and stayed in frame with V and J; all others were non-productive. CDR3 was defined according to IMGT convention as the region running from the second conserved V-encoded cysteine to the conserved J-encoded phenylalanine. The earlier analysis of fewer than 750 of the donors excluded sequences that lacked an unambiguous match to a single V gene segment. An earlier analysis of about 600 of the donors called V segments functional above 56.7% productive rearrangements and segregating when the between-donor standard deviation exceeded 5%. A statistical classification framework was built to diagnose cytomegalovirus status from the catalog of TCR beta chain sequences. In a later analysis, TCR nucleotide sequences were compared against IMGT/GENE-DB human TR gene sequences so that V and J genes could be assigned. Using the TCRdist pipeline, a later analysis assigned CDR3 sequences along with most-parsimonious VDJ recombination scenarios. In a later analysis, every TCR beta chain was defined by the combination of its CDR3 amino acid sequence and its V-gene family, and reads without a unique V-gene family were dropped. To address suspected cross-contamination and a sequencing artifact, a later analysis removed around 600 highly shared, low-generation-probability nucleotide sequences. For each public chain, a later analysis derived a clonal expansion index from normalized ranks of inferred template counts within each repertoire. In a later analysis, generation probabilities were computed with a VDJ recombination model fitted to out-of-frame rearrangements, and the resulting probabilities were checked against IGoR. A later analysis scored TCR-TCR, TCR-HLA and TCR-CMV co-occurrence with hypergeometric tests, applying a repertoire-size bias correction to TCR pairs. False discovery rates were estimated in a later analysis by permuting HLA or CMV assignments 20 times. In a later analysis, co-occurring TCRs were grouped using DBSCAN, and TCRdist sequence similarity was added for clustering within HLA-allele-positive subsets. For co-occurrence clustering, repertoires with fewer than 30,000 or more than 120,000 public chains were excluded, along with roughly 5 repertoires with anomalous nucleotide sharing. TCRdb limited this immuneACCESS table to in-frame rearrangements with V and J called. A share of clones is missing; checked studies link under half to unresolved V genes, and the rest is unexplained. The V and J calls and clone size come from that table; D and trimming were worked out from the DNA. For this sample the table gives 90,000 to 120,000 clones, of which around 73% were detected only once. Clones ranked in the top ten supply approximately 1.7% of the sample.

The cohort was made up of approximately 700 healthy bone marrow donors. At the time of sampling, every cohort member was nominally healthy, though immune exposures that went unrecorded were likely present. The donor tested CMV seronegative, placing the donor among the 352 seronegative members of the cohort. A peripheral blood sample was provided by each donor, and peripheral blood mononuclear cells were used for TCR beta sequencing. Genomic DNA was extracted from the blood cell samples with the Qiagen DNeasy Blood Extraction Kit. On this clone: The antigen this receptor binds is unknown. No clone much larger than this one lies a single base away; base qualities are absent.

The germline V gene gives CDR1 as SNHLY and CDR2 as FYNNEI. There are 14 amino acids in the CDR3, from cysteine to phenylalanine inclusive. The sequence is cut down to CDR3 DNA, 42 bases in frame from base 1. Between the V and J ends, shortened by 6 bases and 3 bases respectively, the junction contains 12 bases. The sample comprised PBMCs. This chain is built from TRBV2 and TRBJ1-5, with TRBD1 tentatively as D gene (6 bases match). The receptor's source is a woman aged 40 to 50 in good health and CMV-seronegative. The sequenced DNA is TGTGCCAGCAGCCCGACAGGCCCCAATCAGCCCCAGCATTTT. This sequence encodes CASSPTGPNQPQHF.